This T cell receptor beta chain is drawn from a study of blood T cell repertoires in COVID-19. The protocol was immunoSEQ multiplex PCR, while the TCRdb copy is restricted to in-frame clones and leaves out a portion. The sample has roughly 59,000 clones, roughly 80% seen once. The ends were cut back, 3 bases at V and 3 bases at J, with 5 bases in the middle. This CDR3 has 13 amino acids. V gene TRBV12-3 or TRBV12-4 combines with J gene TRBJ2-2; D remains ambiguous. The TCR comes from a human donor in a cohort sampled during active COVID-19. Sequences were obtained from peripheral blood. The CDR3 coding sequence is TGTGCCAGCAGTTTTCGGTACACCGGGGAGCTGTTTTTT. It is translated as CASSFRYTGELFF.